A selection of T cell receptor beta chains follows, all from one sample in a study of a mutant IDH1 vaccine in newly diagnosed glioma. No antigen has been identified for these receptors. Produced via immunoSEQ multiplex PCR; TCRdb's table is partial and in-frame only. The table has about 34,000 clones, approximately 90% seen once. The material sequenced was PBMCs, taken from a glioma patient whose treatment included an IDH1 peptide vaccine. The receptors come from a woman in her twenties or thirties with glioma. CDR3s include the opening cysteine and the closing phenylalanine or tryptophan. Clone size appears in some rows only: once, few, many, or a class for an expanded clone.

clone size | J gene | V gene | CDR3 protein
few | TRBJ1-1 | TRBV7-2 | CASSSQGGANTEAFF
once | TRBJ2-7 | TRBV11-2 | CASSLPREGREQYF
NA | TRBJ1-1 | TRBV5-6 | CASSFSATERGEAFF
NA | TRBJ2-7 | TRBV2 | CASSGEGTYEQYF
NA | TRBJ1-2 | TRBV19 | CASSIGTAYGYTF
NA | TRBJ2-1 | TRBV29-1 | CSVELGNEQFF
NA | TRBJ1-1 | TRBV7-9 | CASSFTFHTEAFF
few | TRBJ2-7 | TRBV21-1 | CASPQGRGYEQYF
NA | TRBJ2-7 | TRBV7-8 | CASSLGGNSYEQYF
NA | TRBJ1-1 | TRBV6-5 | CASSSVPNTEAFF
few | TRBJ1-1 | TRBV5-1 | CASSVGHQNTEAFF
NA | TRBJ1-5 | TRBV4-2 | CASSQATGGDQPQHF
NA | TRBJ2-7 | TRBV30 | CAWSQQGYEQYF
NA | TRBJ1-1 | TRBV5-6 | CASSWTVDEAFF
once | TRBJ2-7 | TRBV7-2 | CASSLAGQSTYEQYF
NA | TRBJ2-2 | TRBV7-2 | CASSLKLGLANTGELFF
NA | TRBJ2-2 | TRBV27 | CASSLLSYGQGNTGELFF
NA | TRBJ1-2 | TRBV29-1 | CSVVLAFGGYTF
NA | TRBJ1-2 | TRBV19 | CASRSGVGYGYTF
few | TRBJ1-6 | TRBV6-1 | CASSLDVAIHF
NA | TRBJ1-2 | TRBV5-6 | CASSLEVYGYTF
NA | TRBJ2-1 | TRBV18 | CASSPPFSGGFSNEQFF
NA | TRBJ1-6 | TRBV5-8 | CASSLRMRDSPLHF
medium-sized | TRBJ1-1 | TRBV10-2 | CASRENTEAFF
NA | TRBJ2-3 | TRBV4-1 | CASSQVWSGGANTQYF
NA | TRBJ1-1 | TRBV4-1 | CASSHLTGEAFF
NA | TRBJ1-1 | TRBV4-1 | CASSHETRTGDEAFF
NA | TRBJ2-7 | TRBV6-4 | CARPTGDEQYF
NA | TRBJ1-5 | TRBV15 | CATSELLLGSQPQHF
NA | TRBJ1-2 | TRBV6-6 | CASRPEGFYGYTF
NA | TRBJ2-7 | TRBV4-1 | CASSQESRGAYEQYF
NA | TRBJ2-7 | TRBV5-1 | CASAGTLNEQYF
NA | TRBJ2-1 | TRBV9 | CASSVDGGGLAGVGNEQFF
NA | TRBJ2-1 | TRBV29-1 | CSVTDRDSYNEQFF
NA | TRBJ1-5 | TRBV10-3 | CASNTGTGEVQPQHF
NA | TRBJ1-1 | TRBV4-3 | CASSQDLGRNTEAFF
NA | TRBJ1-5 | TRBV5-6 | CASSLRDRQGQPQHF
NA | TRBJ1-1 | TRBV2 | CASSGEVTGLGAEAFF
NA | TRBJ2-7 | TRBV5-5 | CASSGDYSYSEQYF